What follows are 10 T cell receptor beta chains derived from one specimen sequenced in a study of shared clonotypes between healthy human individuals. Clones were sequenced by immunoSEQ multiplex PCR, and TCRdb holds only the in-frame ones, with some missing. Altogether some 470,000 clones are present, approximately 80% being singletons, with the ten largest covering roughly 13%. Source material: PBMCs. Receptor source: a woman aged 40 to 55 in good health. Some clones in this sample may be carry-over from other donors' samples.

The chain is built from TRBV5-1 and TRBJ2-2, with D perhaps matching TRBD2 (6 bases). The CDR3 runs to 15 residues. The germline CDR1 and CDR2 sequences are SGHRS and YFSETQ. V lost 0 bases and J 1 base, leaving 7 bases between the germline ends. The CDR3 region has the DNA TGCGCCAGCAGCTTGGGGCGGGAGAACACCGGGGAGCTGTTTTTT. Protein product: CASSLGRENTGELFF.

This chain links TRBV6-5 with TRBJ2-5, with a possible D match to TRBD2 (7 bases). The CDR3 length is 14 residues. Germline V lookup: CDR1 MNHEY, CDR2 SVGAGI. V lost 5 bases to trimming and J lost 5 bases, with 15 bases between them. The CDR3 here is CASSLTGRGETQYF. CDR3 nucleotide sequence: TGTGCCAGCAGTCTCACAGGGCGGGGGGAGACCCAGTACTTC.

This chain connects TRBV5-1 to TRBJ2-3; D might be TRBD1 (5 bases). Germline V gene sequence: CDR1 SGHRS, CDR2 YFSETQ. V was shortened by 0 bases and J by 6 bases, with 5 bases between the two germline ends. The CDR3 is made up of 12 amino acids. The CDR3: CASSLDRDTQYF. The CDR3 nucleotides read TGCGCCAGCAGCTTGGACAGGGATACGCAGTATTTT.

The CDR3 loop is CATSRDRTGPGNTIYF. In DNA, the CDR3 is TGTGCCACCAGCAGAGACCGGACAGGTCCTGGAAACACCATATATTTT. The rearrangement uses TRBV15 and TRBJ1-3; TRBD1 agrees at 7 bases. V dropped 0 bases and J dropped 2; count of bases not matched to a gene: 4. The CDR3 is made up of 16 amino acids. From germline, CDR1 is LNHNV and CDR2 YYDKDF (reference sequence).

The rearrangement uses TRBV28 and TRBJ1-3; weak D call: TRBD1 (6 bases). Trimming removed 8 bases from V and 8 bases from J, with 22 bases in between. Germline loops: CDR1 MDHEN, CDR2 SYDVKM. The CDR3 is 15 residues long. The CDR3 region is CASSPSTGYSHTIYF. CDR3 sequence (DNA): TGTGCCAGCTCCCCATCTACAGGGTATTCCCACACCATATATTTT.

V usage is TRBV7-3 and J usage is TRBJ1-1; maybe TRBD1 (5 bases). The CDR3 length is 15 residues. V lost 1 base, J lost 3 bases, and 12 bases lay in between. Germline lookup yields CDR1 SGHTA and CDR2 FQGTGA. The CDR3 region has the DNA TGTGCCAGCAGCTTAAGGGGGTTGGGGGACACTGAAGCTTTCTTT. Translated, it gives CASSLRGLGDTEAFF.

The chain uses TRBV15 and TRBJ2-1; no reliable D call. This CDR3 spans 13 amino acids. V lost 0 bases and J 5 bases, leaving 5 bases between the germline ends. CDR1 and CDR2 (germline): LNHNV, YYDKDF (reference sequence). CDR3 amino acids: CATSRDRNNEQFF. For the CDR3, the DNA is TGTGCCACCAGCAGAGATAGAAACAATGAGCAGTTCTTC.

The V and J genes are TRBV10-1 and TRBJ2-7; D remains unclear. The CDR3 has 14 amino acids. Germline assignment: CDR1 WNHNN and CDR2 SYGVQD (reference sequence). Trimming removed 0 bases at V and 5 bases at J, with 11 bases between. Here the CDR3 DNA reads TGCGCCAGCAGTGAGTCGGGTGGGCCTAACGAGCAGTACTTC. Its protein is CASSESGGPNEQYF.

A word on this clone: Other DNA sequences in the same sample also yield this CDR3. The rearrangement links TRBV10-3 to TRBJ2-1; D gene uncertain. The germline CDR1 and CDR2 sequences are ENHRY and SYGVKD. V was cut by 1 base and J by 7 bases, with 2 bases left in between. CDR3 size: 11 residues. CDR3 sequence reads: CAISELNEQFF. In DNA form, the CDR3 reads TGTGCCATCAGTGAGTTAAATGAGCAGTTCTTC.

This chain uses TRBV5-6 with TRBJ2-7, with D possibly matching TRBD1 (6 bases). This CDR3 comprises 14 residues. Trimming left V 4 bases short and J 3 bases short, with 14 bases between. In germline, CDR1 is SGHDT, CDR2 YYEEEE. The CDR3 coding sequence is TGTGCCAGCAGCGGCCAGGGGCCTTTCTACGAGCAGTACTTC. Its translation: CASSGQGPFYEQYF.